The 20 T cell receptor beta chains below all came from one sample that was sequenced in a study of T cell responses to AZD1222 COVID-19 vaccine (dated by TCRdb to the early 2020s). In the paper's terms, the time point label means: about 28 days (+/-7) after the second vaccine dose. Libraries were made using the immunoSEQ multiplex PCR assay. TCRdb limited this immuneACCESS table to in-frame rearrangements with V and J called. A share of clones is missing; checked studies link under half to unresolved V genes, and the rest is unexplained. Across this sample there are 100,000 to 150,000 clones, with 80% to 95% seen only once. Of the sample, roughly 1.1% is held by the ten largest clones. The input for sequencing was peripheral blood, taken 28 days after the second AZD1222 dose. The origin of the receptors is an adult who received the AZD1222 COVID-19 vaccine.

The V and J genes are TRBV7-2 and TRBJ2-5; the D gene is possibly TRBD1 (6 bases). Trimming took off 3 bases at V and 7 bases at J, with 18 bases between the two ends. The CDR3 consists of 15 residues. Germline CDR1 is SGHTA and CDR2 is FQGNSA. The CDR3 DNA follows: TGTGCCAGCAGCTTTTATGGGGACACTTATTCGACCCAGTACTTC. Translating it yields CASSFYGDTYSTQYF.

V and J are TRBV6-2 or TRBV6-3 and TRBJ2-5; D call uncertain. Trimming removed 4 bases from V and 1 base from J, with 13 bases in between. CDR3 length: 15 residues. Germline loops: CDR1 MNHEY, CDR2 SVGEGT. CDR3 protein: CASSFQSSFQETQYF. Written as DNA, the CDR3 is TGTGCCAGCAGTTTTCAGTCCTCCTTCCAAGAGACCCAGTACTTC.

The rearrangement joins TRBV6-5 to TRBJ2-5; D is possibly TRBD1 or TRBD2 (5 bases each). Germline V CDR1 and CDR2: MNHEY, SVGAGI. With 5 bases removed from V and 5 bases from J, the gap between germline ends came to 12 bases. The length of the CDR3 is 13 residues. The CDR3 sequence: CASSNWGWETQYF. The CDR3 DNA reads TGTGCCAGCAGTAATTGGGGGTGGGAGACCCAGTACTTC.

This clone was picked up a small number of times. This rearrangement joins TRBV6-5 to TRBJ2-2; D not certain. The CDR3 contains 15 residues. Germline CDR1 reads MNHEY; CDR2 reads SVGAGI. V lost 8 bases, J lost 0 bases, and 13 bases lay in between. The CDR3: CASGWSGSNTGELFF. The CDR3 DNA is TGTGCCAGCGGATGGTCAGGTTCGAACACCGGGGAGCTGTTTTTT.

The DNA of the CDR3 is TGTGCCAGCAGCTTAGAGTACAGGGTACGAAAACTGTTTTTT. This translates into CASSLEYRVRKLFF. The chain employs TRBV7-2 and TRBJ1-4; a weak D match, TRBD1 (6 bases). The germline gives CDR1 SGHTA, CDR2 FQGNSA. CDR3 length: 14 amino acids. The V gene lost 1 base and the J gene lost 10 bases, with 13 bases spanning the gap.

This chain uses TRBV6-5 with TRBJ1-5, with TRBD1 as a possible D gene (5 bases). In germline, CDR1 is MNHEY, CDR2 SVGAGI. The CDR3 loop spans 16 amino acids. Trimming cost V 0 bases and J 3 bases, with 12 bases left between them. The CDR3 bases are TGTGCCAGCAGTTACTCGCGGGACCGGCCCAATCAGCCCCAGCATTTT. Translating it yields CASSYSRDRPNQPQHF.

This clone was detected once. The chain combines TRBV6-2 or TRBV6-3 with TRBJ2-7, with a tentative D call TRBD1 (6 bases). Germline CDR1 and CDR2: MNHEY and SVGEGT. V lost 4 bases, J lost 6 bases, and 13 bases lay in between. The CDR3 is made up of 13 amino acids. CDR3 loop: CASSSQQGTEQYF. CDR3 nucleotides: TGTGCCAGCAGTTCGCAACAGGGTACCGAGCAGTACTTC.

The chain couples TRBV19 to TRBJ1-2; 9 positions agree with TRBD1. This CDR3 region has 13 residues. Germline values: CDR1 LNHDA, CDR2 SQIVND (reference sequence). V shed 7 bases, J shed 8 bases, and the junction held 8 bases outside the gene matches. The CDR3 DNA reads TGTGCCAGTACCCAGGACAGGGGAGGCGGCTACACCTTC. Translated: CASTQDRGGGYTF.

The V gene is TRBV7-2, the J gene TRBJ1-6; D not certain. CDR1 SGHTA and CDR2 FQGNSA come from the germline V gene. V shed 5 bases and J shed 10 bases, with 15 bases lying between them. The CDR3 is made up of 14 amino acids. Here the CDR3 reads CASSPPRLLSPLHF. CDR3 DNA: TGTGCCAGCAGCCCACCTCGCCTCCTGTCACCCCTCCACTTT. The full variable domain, in which reference TRBV7-2 and TRBJ1-6 provide the parts outside the CDR3, is GAGVSQSPSNKVTEKGKDVELRCDPISGHTALYWYRQSLGQGLEFLIYFQGNSAPDKSGLPSDRFSAERTGGSVSTLTIQRTQQEDSAVYLCASSPPRLLSPLHFGNGTRLTVT.

J is TRBJ2-7 and V is TRBV11-3, with TRBD1 matching 9 bases. With V trimmed by 8 bases and J by 3 bases, 5 bases remained unmatched. The CDR3 runs 13 residues. CDR1 and CDR2 (germline): SGHNT, YENEEA. CDR3 in amino acids: CASSSTGGYEQYF. Here the CDR3 DNA reads TGTGCCAGCTCATCGACAGGGGGCTACGAGCAGTACTTC.

The V gene is TRBV7-2, the J gene TRBJ2-6; D gene uncertain. The ends were cut back, 1 base at V and 0 bases at J, with 10 bases in the middle. The CDR3 loop spans 17 amino acids. Germline assignment: CDR1 SGHTA and CDR2 FQGNSA. DNA of the CDR3: TGTGCCAGCAGCTTAGATCATTCCAGCTCTGGGGCCAACGTCCTGACTTTC. This translates into CASSLDHSSSGANVLTF.

The V call is TRBV6-6, the J call TRBJ1-2; D is perhaps TRBD1 (6 bases). The CDR3 extends over 11 amino acids. V gave up 6 bases and J gave up 6 bases, with 8 bases separating them. Germline values: CDR1 MNHNY, CDR2 SVGAGI (reference sequence). CDR3 bases: TGTGCCAGCAGAAAGGGGGATGGCTACACCTTC. Residues: CASRKGDGYTF.

CDR3 amino acids: CASSVATAGRAGELFF. As DNA, the CDR3 is TGTGCCAGCAGCGTAGCTACGGCAGGGCGGGCCGGGGAGCTGTTTTTT. This sequence joins TRBV9 and TRBJ2-2; D possibly uses TRBD1 or TRBD2 (5 bases each). CDR1 is SGDLS, CDR2 YYNGEE, per germline. The CDR3 sequence is 16 residues long. Trimming left V 0 bases short and J 6 bases short, with 15 bases between.

This chain uses TRBV7-2 with TRBJ2-7; D gene unclear. V lost 1 base and J 0 bases, leaving 10 bases between the germline ends. CDR3 length: 15 residues. The germline V gene encodes CDR1 SGHTA and CDR2 FQGNSA. CDR3 residues: CASSLEVVGSYEQYF. The CDR3 nucleotides read TGTGCCAGCAGCTTAGAAGTGGTAGGCTCCTACGAGCAGTACTTC.

This sequence joins TRBV7-9 and TRBJ2-2, with a possible D match to TRBD1 (7 bases). Germline lookup yields CDR1 SEHNR and CDR2 FQNEAQ (reference sequence). The CDR3 spans 16 residues. With 1 base removed from V and 3 bases from J, the gap between germline ends came to 12 bases. The CDR3 sequence: CASSLVGRGDTGELFF. The DNA of the CDR3 is TGTGCCAGCAGCTTAGTTGGCAGGGGGGACACCGGGGAGCTGTTTTTT.

The chain is built from TRBV3-1 (or the pseudogene TRBV3-2) and TRBJ1-2, with D perhaps TRBD1 (6 bases). The V gene's germline CDR1 is LGHDT and CDR2 YNNKEL (reference sequence). Trimming removed 4 bases from V and 3 bases from J, with 9 bases in between. This CDR3 spans 13 amino acids. The CDR3 nucleotides read TGTGCCAGCAGCCCCGGACAGTACTATGGCTACACCTTC. Protein sequence: CASSPGQYYGYTF.

The rearrangement uses TRBV5-8 and TRBJ2-3; 9 bases align to TRBD1. CDR3 length: 16 residues. With V trimmed by 4 bases and J by 3 bases, 9 bases remained unmatched. From germline, CDR1 is SGHTS and CDR2 YDEGEE. The CDR3: CASSQGQGLSTDTQYF. CDR3 nucleotides: TGTGCCAGCAGCCAGGGACAGGGCCTCTCAACAGATACGCAGTATTTT. The full variable domain, its missing parts supplied by reference TRBV5-8 and TRBJ2-3, is EAGVTQSPTHLIKTRGQQATLRCSPISGHTSVYWYQQALGLGLQFLLWYDEGEERNRGNFPPRFSGRQFPNYSSELNVNALELEDSALYLCASSQGQGLSTDTQYFGPGTRLTVL.

V usage is TRBV2 and J usage is TRBJ1-1; a weak D match, TRBD1 (5 bases). CDR1 is SNHLY, CDR2 FYNNEI, per germline. V was cut by 7 bases and J by 3 bases, with 12 bases left in between. The CDR3 has 13 amino acids. The CDR3 coding sequence is TGTGCCAGCAAATCAGGGTTGCACACTGAAGCTTTCTTT. Its translation is CASKSGLHTEAFF.

Worth noting for this clone: The junction departs from germline at one end; a sequencing error may be responsible. This chain joins TRBV11-2 and TRBJ2-5; D could derive from TRBD1 or TRBD2 (5 bases each). CDR1 is SGHAT and CDR2 is FQNNGV in the germline V gene. The CDR3 length is 15 residues. The CDR3 DNA follows: TGTGCCAGCAACTTAGATCCGGAGAGGGGACGTACCCAGTACTTC. Translating it yields CASNLDPERGRTQYF.

This clone was seen a handful of times. The rearrangement uses TRBV5-1 and TRBJ2-2, with a weak D call TRBD1 (6 bases). V lost 4 bases and J lost 3, with 13 bases in between. This CDR3 region has 15 residues. Germline V gives CDR1 SGHRS, CDR2 YFSETQ. The chain's CDR3 is CASSPGTTYTGELFF. The DNA for the CDR3 is TGCGCCAGCAGCCCCGGGACAACCTACACCGGGGAGCTGTTTTTT.